This TCR beta chain was sequenced for a study of read filtering for tumor transcriptome and immune sequencing. Background on the study: By R-ISS, stages I, II and III held approximately 8, 16 and 7 patients. Transcriptome libraries were built from DNase-treated RNA.

Study findings and constraints: Approximately 80% of IR-seq clonotypes had one read, totaling about 3.5% of reads; RNA-seq: around 70% and 40%. Sorted CD138-negative bone marrow cells were not purified T cells.

This library used around 400 ng RNA and molecular barcoded adaptors spanning alpha/delta and beta/gamma chains. TCRdb fed the reads into MiXCR, producing one record per CDR3 protein. The sample records about 45,000 distinct CDR3 sequences, less than 20% being singletons. V was clipped by 3 bases and J by 4 bases, with 11 bases between them. CDR1 and CDR2 from the germline V gene are SQVTM and ANQGSEA. The CDR3 runs 13 residues. Remarks on this clonotype: Its specificity is not known.

This receptor was obtained from a donor at least 40 years old with multiple myeloma. This chain joins TRBV29-1 and TRBJ2-3; D uncertain. The sequenced sample consisted of a population of CD138-negative cells sorted from bone marrow. The CDR3 spells CSVDSTVADTQYF. The CDR3 DNA sequence: TGCAGCGTTGACAGTACAGTCGCAGATACGCAGTATTTT.